This TCR beta chain was documented in a study of vaccination and CD4 T cells after COVID-19. The CDR3 has 13 residues. Germline CDR1 reads KGHDR; CDR2 reads SFDVKD. Trimming shortened V by 5 bases and J by 3 bases, and 7 bases separated the two germline ends. Sequenced with the Oncomine TCR Beta short-read assay was DNA taken from cultured CD4+ T cells. TCRdb fed the PCR reads into MiXCR, producing one record per CDR3 protein. The sample consists of 20,000 or so distinct CDR3 sequences, roughly 40% of them appearing once. A note on this clonotype: What it binds is not known.

Time point indicated: late sampling 161 to 241 days after vaccination in a few convalescent patients. Treatment given: approximately 9-day PBMC culture with coronavirus spike peptide pools or control peptides (ViraFEST assay). The clonotype originates from a human donor who had recovered from COVID-19. This rearrangement joins TRBV24-1 to TRBJ1-3; D uncertain. The source material was CD4+ T cells from blood, cultured in vitro, sampled about 7 months after SARS-CoV-2 vaccination. The CDR3 DNA follows: TGTGCCACCAGTGCCCGTGGTGGAAACACCATATATTTT. Translation: CATSARGGNTIYF.